The rows below give T cell receptor beta chains drawn from one sample of a study of response to subunit inactivated influenza vaccine. TCRdb reprocessed the RT-PCR reads with MiXCR, giving one entry per CDR3 protein. The table lists 500,000 to 550,000 distinct CDR3 sequences, under 30% of them singletons. The same specimen was also included in a second study, on T cells expressing NK-cell markers.

Sequences were derived from CD4+ T cells sorted from PBMCs, sampled about 12 days after vaccination. All receptors derive from a man in his fifties who received an inactivated influenza vaccine. CDR3s include the opening cysteine and the closing phenylalanine or tryptophan. A D gene is named only where the DNA matches it firmly. Clone size is not always given. Where it is, it says once, few, many or a class for expanded clones.

cdr3_aa cdr3_nt j_call d_call v_call clone_size
CASSPHSYGYTF TGTGCCAGCAGCCCCCACAGCTATGGCTACACCTTC TRBJ1-2 . TRBV12-3/TRBV12-4 few
CASSQGPLETQYF TGTGCCAGCAGCCAAGGGCCTCTTGAGACCCAGTACTTC TRBJ2-5 . TRBV3-1 few
CASSQDLFTTTNEKLFF TGTGCCAGCAGCCAAGATTTGTTCACCACAACTAATGAAAAACTGTTTTTT TRBJ1-4 . TRBV4-2 few
CSARDTSRGFF TGCAGTGCTAGAGATACGTCCCGGGGGTTTTTT TRBJ1-4 . TRBV20-1 .
CASSLDARTGVFTGELFF TGTGCCAGCAGCTTAGATGCTCGGACAGGGGTATTCACCGGGGAGCTGTTTTTT TRBJ2-2 TRBD1 TRBV11-2 .
CASSLVGGIQYF TGTGCCAGCAGTTTGGTCGGGGGCATTCAGTACTTC TRBJ2-4 . TRBV12-3/TRBV12-4 .
CASRGLASTDTQYF TGCGCCAGCAGGGGACTAGCTAGCACAGATACGCAGTATTTT TRBJ2-3 TRBD2 TRBV10-2 .
CASRAVLAGRETQYF TGTGCCAGCAGAGCGGTACTAGCGGGTAGGGAGACCCAGTACTTC TRBJ2-5 TRBD2 TRBV7-9 .
CASSLGDRGQDGYTF TGTGCCAGCAGCTTAGGGGACAGGGGGCAGGATGGCTACACCTTC TRBJ1-2 TRBD1 TRBV7-2 .
CSAFRGSSQETQYF TGCAGTGCCTTCAGAGGCAGTTCCCAAGAGACCCAGTACTTC TRBJ2-5 . TRBV20-1 few
CASSFLAGEPGELFF TGTGCCAGCAGCTTCCTTGCGGGGGAACCCGGGGAGCTGTTTTTT TRBJ2-2 TRBD2 TRBV7-9 .
CASRTTGVQTF TGTGCCAGCAGAACGACGGGGGTTCAGACCTTC TRBJ1-2 . TRBV5-6 few
CSAIRQGSEKLFF TGCAGTGCTATCCGACAGGGAAGCGAAAAACTGTTTTTT TRBJ1-4 TRBD1 TRBV20-1 .
CASNLRATGNTGELFF TGCGCCAGCAACCTACGCGCGACAGGGAACACCGGGGAGCTGTTTTTT TRBJ2-2 . TRBV5-1 .
CASRRDGAIYF TGTGCCAGCCGGAGGGACGGGGCCATATATTTT TRBJ1-3 . TRBV6-5 few
CASSLRTVDTDTQYF TGCGCCAGCAGCTTGAGGACAGTAGACACAGATACGCAGTATTTT TRBJ2-3 . TRBV5-1 .
CASSGDRGLYGYTF TGTGCCAGCAGCGGAGACAGGGGGCTCTATGGCTACACCTTC TRBJ1-2 TRBD1 TRBV3-1 few
CASYDTATNEKLFF TGTGCCAGCTACGATACTGCAACTAATGAAAAACTGTTTTTT TRBJ1-4 . TRBV6-2/TRBV6-3 .
CSAPSLAGAPGEQFF TGCAGTGCTCCTAGTTTAGCGGGAGCCCCGGGTGAGCAGTTCTTC TRBJ2-1 TRBD2 TRBV20-1 many
CASGPAGTSSYNEQFF TGTGCCAGCGGGCCTGCCGGGACTAGCTCCTACAATGAGCAGTTCTTC TRBJ2-1 TRBD2 TRBV28 many
CAISESGTIYGYTF TGTGCCATCAGTGAGAGCGGGACAATCTATGGCTACACCTTC TRBJ1-2 . TRBV10-3 .
CASSLRDRGNYGYTF TGTGCCAGCAGCTTACGAGACAGGGGTAACTATGGCTACACCTTC TRBJ1-2 TRBD1 TRBV7-9 .
CASSYSGASEKLFF TGTGCCAGCAGTTATTCAGGCGCGAGTGAAAAACTGTTTTTT TRBJ1-4 . TRBV6-5 .
CGSSQEIGSAPLHF TGTGGCAGCAGCCAAGAGATAGGTAGTGCACCCCTCCACTTT TRBJ1-6 . TRBV3-1 .
CASSAMTGGSYNEQFF TGTGCCAGCAGTGCGATGACAGGGGGATCCTACAATGAGCAGTTCTTC TRBJ2-1 TRBD1 TRBV2 .
CSATPALRYNEQFF TGCAGTGCGACGCCCGCCCTTAGGTACAATGAGCAGTTCTTC TRBJ2-1 . TRBV20-1 .
CASSYSSSFGANVLTF TGTGCCAGCAGTTACTCGAGTTCTTTTGGGGCCAACGTCCTGACTTTC TRBJ2-6 . TRBV6-2/TRBV6-3 few
CASSSPGRREKLFF TGCGCCAGCAGCTCCCCCGGACGGCGGGAAAAACTGTTTTTT TRBJ1-4 . TRBV4-1 few
CSARDGARGSYEQYF TGCAGTGCTAGAGATGGGGCCCGAGGCTCCTACGAGCAGTACTTC TRBJ2-7 . TRBV20-1 .
CASSLDSRQETQYF TGCGCCAGCAGCTTGGACAGCCGCCAAGAGACCCAGTACTTC TRBJ2-5 . TRBV5-1 few
CASSSITSSYEQYF TGTGCCAGCAGCTCTATTACTAGTTCCTACGAGCAGTACTTC TRBJ2-7 . TRBV13 few
CASTRGLAGGPGEQFF TGTGCCAGCACCCGAGGACTAGCGGGAGGGCCAGGCGAGCAGTTCTTC TRBJ2-1 TRBD2 TRBV6-2/TRBV6-3 .
CASSLVGANYGYTF TGTGCCAGCAGCTTGGTAGGGGCCAACTATGGCTACACCTTC TRBJ1-2 . TRBV5-8 .
CATSDSGRPQETQYF TGTGCCACCAGTGATAGTGGACGGCCTCAAGAGACCCAGTACTTC TRBJ2-5 . TRBV24-1 many
CASSQGTGNEQYF TGTGCCAGCAGCCAAGGGACAGGGAACGAGCAGTACTTC TRBJ2-7 TRBD1 TRBV28 .